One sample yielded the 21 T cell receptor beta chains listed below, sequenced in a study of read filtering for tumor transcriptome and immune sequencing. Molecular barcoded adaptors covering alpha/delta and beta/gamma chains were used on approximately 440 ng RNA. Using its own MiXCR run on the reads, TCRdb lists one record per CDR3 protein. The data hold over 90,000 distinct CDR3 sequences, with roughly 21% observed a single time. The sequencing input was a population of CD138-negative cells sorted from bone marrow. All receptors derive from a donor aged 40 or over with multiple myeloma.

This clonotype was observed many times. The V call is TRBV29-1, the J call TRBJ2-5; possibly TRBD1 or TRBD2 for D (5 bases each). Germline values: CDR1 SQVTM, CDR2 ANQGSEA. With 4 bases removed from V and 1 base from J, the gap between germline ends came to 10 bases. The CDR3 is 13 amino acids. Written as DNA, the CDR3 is TGCAGCGTTGCGGGGACGAGCCAAGAGACCCAGTACTTC. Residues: CSVAGTSQETQYF.

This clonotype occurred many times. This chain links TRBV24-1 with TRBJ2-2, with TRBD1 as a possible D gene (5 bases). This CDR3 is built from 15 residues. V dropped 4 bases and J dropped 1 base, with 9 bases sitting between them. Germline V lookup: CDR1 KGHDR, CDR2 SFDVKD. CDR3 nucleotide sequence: TGTGCCACCAGTGAACTAAGGGGGAACACCGGGGAGCTGTTTTTT. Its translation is CATSELRGNTGELFF.

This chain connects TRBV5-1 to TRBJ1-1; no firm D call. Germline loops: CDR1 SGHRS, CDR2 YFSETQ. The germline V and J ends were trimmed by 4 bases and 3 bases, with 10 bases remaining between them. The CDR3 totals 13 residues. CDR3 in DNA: TGCGCCAGCAGCAGCATTTTGGACACTGAAGCTTTCTTT. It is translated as CASSSILDTEAFF. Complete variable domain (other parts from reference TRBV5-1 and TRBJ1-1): KAGVTQTPRYLIKTRGQQVTLSCSPISGHRSVSWYQQTPGQGLQFLFEYFSETQRNKGNFPGRFSGRQFSNSRSEMNVSTLELGDSALYLCASSSILDTEAFFGQGTRLTVV.

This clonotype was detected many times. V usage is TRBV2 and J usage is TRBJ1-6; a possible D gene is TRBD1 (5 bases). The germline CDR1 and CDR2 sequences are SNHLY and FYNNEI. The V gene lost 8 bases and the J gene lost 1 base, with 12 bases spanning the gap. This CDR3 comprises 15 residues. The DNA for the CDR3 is TGTGCCAGCTCGCAGGGTCGGTCCTATAATTCACCCCTCCACTTT. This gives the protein CASSQGRSYNSPLHF.

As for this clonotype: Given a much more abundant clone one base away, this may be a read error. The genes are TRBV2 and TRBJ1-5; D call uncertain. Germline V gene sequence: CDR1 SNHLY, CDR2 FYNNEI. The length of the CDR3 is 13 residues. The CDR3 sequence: CTSRGELNQPQHF. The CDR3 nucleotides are TGTACCAGCCGGGGAGAACTCAATCAGCCCCAGCATTTT.

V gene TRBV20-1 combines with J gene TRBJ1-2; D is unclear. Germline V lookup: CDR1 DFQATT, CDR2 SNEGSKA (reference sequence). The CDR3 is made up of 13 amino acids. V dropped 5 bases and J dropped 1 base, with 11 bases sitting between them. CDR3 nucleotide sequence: TGCAGTGCTGCCAAGGCGGATAACTATGGCTACACCTTC. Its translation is CSAAKADNYGYTF.

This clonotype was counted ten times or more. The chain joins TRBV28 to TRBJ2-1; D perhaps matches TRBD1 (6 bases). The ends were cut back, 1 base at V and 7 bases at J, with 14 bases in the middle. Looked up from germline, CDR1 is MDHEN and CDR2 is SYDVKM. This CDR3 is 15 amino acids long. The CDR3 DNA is TGTGCCAGCAGTTTATCAGGGGCGTTGAGGAATGAGCAGTTCTTC. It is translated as CASSLSGALRNEQFF.

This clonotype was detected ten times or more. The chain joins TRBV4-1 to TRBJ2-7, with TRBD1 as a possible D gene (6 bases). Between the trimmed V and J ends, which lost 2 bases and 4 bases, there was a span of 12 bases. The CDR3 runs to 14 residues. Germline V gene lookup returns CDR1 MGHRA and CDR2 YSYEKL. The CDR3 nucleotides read TGCGCCAGCAGCCAACCCTTTCAGGGGTACGAGCAGTACTTC. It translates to CASSQPFQGYEQYF.

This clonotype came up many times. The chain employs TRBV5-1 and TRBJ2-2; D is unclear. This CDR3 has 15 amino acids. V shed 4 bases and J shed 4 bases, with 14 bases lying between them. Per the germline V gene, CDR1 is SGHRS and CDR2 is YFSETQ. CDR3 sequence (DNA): TGCGCCAGCAGCCGGTCCTCGACCGTCACCGGGGAGCTGTTTTTT. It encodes CASSRSSTVTGELFF.

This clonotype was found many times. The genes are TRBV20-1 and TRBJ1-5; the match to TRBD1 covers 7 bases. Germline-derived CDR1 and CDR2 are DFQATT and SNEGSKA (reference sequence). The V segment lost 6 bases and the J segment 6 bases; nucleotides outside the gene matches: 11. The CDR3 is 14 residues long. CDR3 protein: CSAQGVMGGQPQHF. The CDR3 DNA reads TGCAGTGCGCAGGGGGTAATGGGGGGTCAGCCCCAGCATTTT.

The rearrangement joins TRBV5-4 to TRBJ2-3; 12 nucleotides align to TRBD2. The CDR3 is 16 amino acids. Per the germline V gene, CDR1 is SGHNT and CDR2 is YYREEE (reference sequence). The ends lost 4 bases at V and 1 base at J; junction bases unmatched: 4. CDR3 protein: CASSKRLAGGTDTQYF. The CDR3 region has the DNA TGTGCCAGCAGCAAAAGACTAGCGGGGGGCACAGATACGCAGTATTTT. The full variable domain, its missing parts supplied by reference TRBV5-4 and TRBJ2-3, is ETGVTQSPTHLIKTRGQQVTLRCSSQSGHNTVSWYQQALGQGPQFIFQYYREEENGRGNFPPRFSGLQFPNYSSELNVNALELDDSALYLCASSKRLAGGTDTQYFGPGTRLTVL.

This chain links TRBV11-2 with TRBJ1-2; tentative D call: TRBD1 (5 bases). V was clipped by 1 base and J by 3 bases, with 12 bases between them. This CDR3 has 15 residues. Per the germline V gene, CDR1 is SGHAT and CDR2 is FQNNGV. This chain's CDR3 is CASSLGADSYYGYTF. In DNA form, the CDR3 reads TGTGCCAGCAGCTTAGGTGCCGACAGCTACTATGGCTACACCTTC.

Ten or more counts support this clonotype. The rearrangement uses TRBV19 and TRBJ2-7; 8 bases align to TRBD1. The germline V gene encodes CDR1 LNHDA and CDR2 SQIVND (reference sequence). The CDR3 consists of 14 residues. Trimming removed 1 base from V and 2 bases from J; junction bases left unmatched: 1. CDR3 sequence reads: CASSIADRAYEQYF. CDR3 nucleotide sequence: TGTGCCAGTAGTATAGCGGACAGGGCCTACGAGCAGTACTTC.

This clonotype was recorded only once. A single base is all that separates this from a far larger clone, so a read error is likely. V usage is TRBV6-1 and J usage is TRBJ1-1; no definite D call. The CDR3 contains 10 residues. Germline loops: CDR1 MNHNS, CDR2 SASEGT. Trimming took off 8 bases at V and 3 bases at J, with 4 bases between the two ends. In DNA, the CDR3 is TGTGCCAGCTGTTACACTGAAGCTTTCTTT. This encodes CASCYTEAFF.

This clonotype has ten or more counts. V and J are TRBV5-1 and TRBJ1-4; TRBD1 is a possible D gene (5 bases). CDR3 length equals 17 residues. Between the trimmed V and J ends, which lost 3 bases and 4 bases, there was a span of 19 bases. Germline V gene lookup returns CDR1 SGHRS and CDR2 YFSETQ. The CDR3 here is CASSWEWGGPVNEKLFF. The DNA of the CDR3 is TGCGCCAGCAGCTGGGAATGGGGCGGTCCCGTTAATGAAAAACTGTTTTTT.

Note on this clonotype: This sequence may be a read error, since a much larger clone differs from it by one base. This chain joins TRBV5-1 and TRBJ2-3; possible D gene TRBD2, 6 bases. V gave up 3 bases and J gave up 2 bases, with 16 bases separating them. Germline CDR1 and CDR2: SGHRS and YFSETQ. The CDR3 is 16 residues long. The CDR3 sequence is CASSSLPGGATDTQYF. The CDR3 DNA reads TGCGCCAGCAGCTCCTTGCCCGGCGGGGCCACAGATACGCAGTATTTT. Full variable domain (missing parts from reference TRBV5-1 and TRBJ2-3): KAGVTQTPRYLIKTRGQQVTLSCSPISGHRSVSWYQQTPGQGLQFLFEYFSETQRNKGNFPGRFSGRQFSNSRSEMNVSTLELGDSALYLCASSSLPGGATDTQYFGPGTRLTVL.

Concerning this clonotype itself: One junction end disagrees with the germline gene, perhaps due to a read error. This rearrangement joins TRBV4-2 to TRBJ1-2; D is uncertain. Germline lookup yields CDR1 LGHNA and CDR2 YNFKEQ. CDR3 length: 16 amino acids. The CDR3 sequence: CASSQDREAANYSYTF. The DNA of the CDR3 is TGTGCCAGCAGCCAAGATAGGGAGGCGGCTAACTATAGCTACACCTTC.

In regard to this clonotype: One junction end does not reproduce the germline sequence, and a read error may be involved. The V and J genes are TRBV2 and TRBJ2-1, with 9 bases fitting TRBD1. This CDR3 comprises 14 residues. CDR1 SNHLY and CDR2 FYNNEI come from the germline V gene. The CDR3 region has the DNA TGTGCCAGCAGCGGACAGGGGTTTGAGGATGAGCAGTTTTTC. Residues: CASSGQGFEDEQFF.

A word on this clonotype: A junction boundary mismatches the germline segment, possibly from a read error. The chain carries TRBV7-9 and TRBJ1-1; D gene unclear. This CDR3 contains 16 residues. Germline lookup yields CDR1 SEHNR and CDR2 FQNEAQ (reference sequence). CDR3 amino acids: CAGSLSPKGRNTEAFF. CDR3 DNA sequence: TGTGCCGGCAGTTTATCCCCTAAGGGAAGGAACACTGAAGCTTTCTTT.

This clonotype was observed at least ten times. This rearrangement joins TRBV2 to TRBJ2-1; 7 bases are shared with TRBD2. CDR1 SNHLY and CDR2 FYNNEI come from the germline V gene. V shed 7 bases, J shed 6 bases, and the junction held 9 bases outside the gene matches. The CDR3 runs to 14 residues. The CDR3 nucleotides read TGTGCCAGCACGTCGGGGAGGGAACTCAATGAGCAGTTCTTC. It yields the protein CASTSGRELNEQFF.

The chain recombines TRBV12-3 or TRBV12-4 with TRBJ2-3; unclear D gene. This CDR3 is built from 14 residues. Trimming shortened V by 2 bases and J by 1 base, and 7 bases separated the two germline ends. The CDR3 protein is CASSLHSRTDTQYF. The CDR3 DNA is TGTGCCAGCAGTTTACACAGCCGCACAGATACGCAGTATTTT.